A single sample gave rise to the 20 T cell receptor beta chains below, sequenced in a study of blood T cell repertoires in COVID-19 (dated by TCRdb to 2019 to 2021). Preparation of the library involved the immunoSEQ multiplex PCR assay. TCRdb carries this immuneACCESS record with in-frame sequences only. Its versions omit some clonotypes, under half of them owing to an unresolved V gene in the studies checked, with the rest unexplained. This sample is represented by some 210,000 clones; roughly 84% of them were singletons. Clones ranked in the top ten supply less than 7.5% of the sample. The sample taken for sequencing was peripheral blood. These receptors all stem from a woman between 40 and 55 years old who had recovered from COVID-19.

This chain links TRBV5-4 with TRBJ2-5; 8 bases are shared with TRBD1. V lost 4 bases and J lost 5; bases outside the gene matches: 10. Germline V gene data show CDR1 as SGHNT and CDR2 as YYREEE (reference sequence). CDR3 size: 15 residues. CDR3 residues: CASSPDRVVRETQYF. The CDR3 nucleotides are TGTGCCAGCAGCCCGGACAGGGTGGTCCGGGAGACCCAGTACTTC.

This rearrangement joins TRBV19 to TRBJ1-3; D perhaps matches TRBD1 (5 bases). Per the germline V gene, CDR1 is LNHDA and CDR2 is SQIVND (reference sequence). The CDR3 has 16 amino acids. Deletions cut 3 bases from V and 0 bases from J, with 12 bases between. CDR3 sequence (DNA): TGTGCCAGTAGTATCGCGGGGCTTCACTCTGGAAACACCATATATTTT. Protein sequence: CASSIAGLHSGNTIYF.

CDR3 sequence reads: CASSETPVGAGNTIYF. DNA for the CDR3: TGTGCCAGCAGTGAAACCCCGGTCGGGGCTGGAAACACCATATATTTT. This rearrangement joins TRBV6-1 to TRBJ1-3; no firm D call. CDR3 length equals 16 residues. In germline, CDR1 is MNHNS, CDR2 SASEGT. V lost 2 bases and J 2 bases, leaving 13 bases between the germline ends.

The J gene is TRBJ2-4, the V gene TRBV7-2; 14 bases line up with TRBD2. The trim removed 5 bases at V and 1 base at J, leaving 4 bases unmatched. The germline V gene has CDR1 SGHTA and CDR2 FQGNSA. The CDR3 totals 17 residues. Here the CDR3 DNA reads TGTGCCAGCAGCAGACGACTAGCGGGAGGGGCCAAAAACATTCAGTACTTC. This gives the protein CASSRRLAGGAKNIQYF. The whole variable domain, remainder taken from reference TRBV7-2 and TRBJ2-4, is GAGVSQSPSNKVTEKGKDVELRCDPISGHTALYWYRQSLGQGLEFLIYFQGNSAPDKSGLPSDRFSAERTGGSVSTLTIQRTQQEDSAVYLCASSRRLAGGAKNIQYFGAGTRLSVL.

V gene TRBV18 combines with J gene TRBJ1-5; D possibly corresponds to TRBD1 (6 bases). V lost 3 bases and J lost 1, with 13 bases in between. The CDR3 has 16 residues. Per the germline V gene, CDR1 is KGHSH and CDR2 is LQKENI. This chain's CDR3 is CASSPGAGPSNQPQHF. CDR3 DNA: TGTGCCAGCTCACCGGGGGCCGGCCCAAGCAATCAGCCCCAGCATTTT.

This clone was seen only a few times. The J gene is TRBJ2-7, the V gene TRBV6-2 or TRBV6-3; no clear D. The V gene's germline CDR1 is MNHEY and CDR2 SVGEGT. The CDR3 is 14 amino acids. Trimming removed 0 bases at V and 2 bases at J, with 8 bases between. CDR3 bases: TGTGCCAGCAGTTACTCTCAGGAAACCTACGAGCAGTACTTC. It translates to CASSYSQETYEQYF.

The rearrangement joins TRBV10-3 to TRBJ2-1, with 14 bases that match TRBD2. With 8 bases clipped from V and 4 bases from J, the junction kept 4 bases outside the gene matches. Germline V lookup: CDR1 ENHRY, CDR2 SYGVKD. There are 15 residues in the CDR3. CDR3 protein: CAIGTSGSFYNEQFF. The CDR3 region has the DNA TGTGCCATCGGGACTAGCGGGAGTTTTTACAATGAGCAGTTCTTC.

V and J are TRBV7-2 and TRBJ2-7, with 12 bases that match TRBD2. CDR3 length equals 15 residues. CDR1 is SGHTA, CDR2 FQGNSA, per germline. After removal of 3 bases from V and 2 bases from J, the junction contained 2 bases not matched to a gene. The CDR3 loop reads CASSFGLAGTYEQYF. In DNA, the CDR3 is TGTGCCAGCAGCTTCGGACTAGCGGGAACCTACGAGCAGTACTTC. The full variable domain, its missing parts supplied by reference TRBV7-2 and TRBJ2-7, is GAGVSQSPSNKVTEKGKDVELRCDPISGHTALYWYRQSLGQGLEFLIYFQGNSAPDKSGLPSDRFSAERTGGSVSTLTIQRTQQEDSAVYLCASSFGLAGTYEQYFGPGTRLTVT.

CDR3 nucleotides: TGCGCCAGCAGCCAAGGGCGGGGACTTGGTGAAAAACTGTTTTTT. Encoded protein: CASSQGRGLGEKLFF. V gene TRBV4-3 combines with J gene TRBJ1-4; possible D gene TRBD1, 5 bases. Trimming left V 1 base short and J 7 bases short, with 13 bases between. Germline V gene data show CDR1 as LGHNA and CDR2 as YSLEER. The CDR3 totals 15 residues.

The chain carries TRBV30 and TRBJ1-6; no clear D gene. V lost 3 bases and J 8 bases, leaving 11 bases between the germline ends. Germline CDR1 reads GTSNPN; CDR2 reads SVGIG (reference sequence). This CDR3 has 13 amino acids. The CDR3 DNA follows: TGTGCCTGGAGCGCACCTCCGGATTCACCCCTCCACTTT. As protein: CAWSAPPDSPLHF. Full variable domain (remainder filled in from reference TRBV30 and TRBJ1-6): SQTIHQWPATLVQPVGSPLSLECTVEGTSNPNLYWYRQAAGRGLQLLFYSVGIGQISSEVPQNLSASRPQDRQFILSSKKLLLSDSGFYLCAWSAPPDSPLHFGNGTRLTVT.

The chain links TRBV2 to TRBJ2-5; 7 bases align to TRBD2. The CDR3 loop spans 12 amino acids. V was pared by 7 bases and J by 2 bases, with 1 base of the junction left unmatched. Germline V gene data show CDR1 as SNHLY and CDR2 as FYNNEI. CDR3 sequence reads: CASMGLQETQYF. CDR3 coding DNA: TGTGCCAGCATGGGACTACAAGAGACCCAGTACTTC.

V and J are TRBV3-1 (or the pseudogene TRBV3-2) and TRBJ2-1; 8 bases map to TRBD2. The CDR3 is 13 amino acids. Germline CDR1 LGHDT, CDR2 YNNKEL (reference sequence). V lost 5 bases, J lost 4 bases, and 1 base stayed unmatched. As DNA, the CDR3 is TGTGCCAGCAGCAGACTAGCGTACAATGAGCAGTTCTTC. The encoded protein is CASSRLAYNEQFF.

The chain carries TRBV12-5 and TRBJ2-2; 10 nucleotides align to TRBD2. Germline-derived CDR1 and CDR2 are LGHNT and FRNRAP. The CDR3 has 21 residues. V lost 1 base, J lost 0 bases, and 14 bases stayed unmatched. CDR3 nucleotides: TGTGCTAGTGGTTTGGACCCCCCCTGGCTAGCGGGAGCGTCGAACACCGGGGAGCTGTTTTTT. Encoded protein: CASGLDPPWLAGASNTGELFF.

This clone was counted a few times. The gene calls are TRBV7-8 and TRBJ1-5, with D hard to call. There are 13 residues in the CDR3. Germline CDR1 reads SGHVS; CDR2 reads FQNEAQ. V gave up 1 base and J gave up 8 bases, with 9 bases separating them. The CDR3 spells CASSLGQREPQHF. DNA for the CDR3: TGTGCCAGCAGCTTAGGTCAGCGGGAGCCCCAGCATTTT.

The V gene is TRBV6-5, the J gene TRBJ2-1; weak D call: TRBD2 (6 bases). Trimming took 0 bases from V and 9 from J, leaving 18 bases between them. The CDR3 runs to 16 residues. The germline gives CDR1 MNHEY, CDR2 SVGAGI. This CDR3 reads CASSYSPQRLGGEQFF. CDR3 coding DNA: TGTGCCAGCAGTTACTCCCCTCAGCGTCTCGGGGGTGAGCAGTTCTTC.

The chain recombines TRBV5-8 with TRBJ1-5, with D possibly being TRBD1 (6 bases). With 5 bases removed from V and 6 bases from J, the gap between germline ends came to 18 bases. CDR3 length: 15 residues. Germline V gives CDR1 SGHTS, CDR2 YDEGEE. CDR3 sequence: CASRRNSGAAQPQHF. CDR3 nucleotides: TGTGCCAGCAGACGTAATTCAGGGGCGGCTCAGCCCCAGCATTTT.

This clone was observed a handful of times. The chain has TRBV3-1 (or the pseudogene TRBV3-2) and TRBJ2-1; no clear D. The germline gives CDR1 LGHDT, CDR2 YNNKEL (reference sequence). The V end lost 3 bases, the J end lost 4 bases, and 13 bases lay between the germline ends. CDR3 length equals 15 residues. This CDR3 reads CASSQEDFKYNEQFF. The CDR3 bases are TGTGCCAGCAGCCAGGAAGACTTTAAATACAATGAGCAGTTCTTC.

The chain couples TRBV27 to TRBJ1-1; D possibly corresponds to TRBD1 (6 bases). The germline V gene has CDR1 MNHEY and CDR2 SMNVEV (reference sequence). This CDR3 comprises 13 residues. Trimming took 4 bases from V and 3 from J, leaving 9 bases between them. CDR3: CASSSTGYTEAFF. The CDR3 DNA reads TGTGCCAGCAGTTCAACAGGGTACACTGAAGCTTTCTTT.

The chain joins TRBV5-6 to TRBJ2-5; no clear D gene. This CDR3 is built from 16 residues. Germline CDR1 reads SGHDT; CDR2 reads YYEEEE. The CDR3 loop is CATTNYRLVYQETQYF. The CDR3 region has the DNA TGTGCAACCACCAATTACCGACTCGTGTACCAAGAGACCCAGTACTTC.

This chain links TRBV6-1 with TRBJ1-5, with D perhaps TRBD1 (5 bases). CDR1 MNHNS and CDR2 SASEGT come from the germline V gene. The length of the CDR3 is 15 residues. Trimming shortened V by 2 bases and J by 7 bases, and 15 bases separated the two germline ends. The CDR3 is CASSEFGRVGQPQHF. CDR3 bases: TGTGCCAGCAGTGAATTCGGCAGGGTAGGCCAGCCCCAGCATTTT.